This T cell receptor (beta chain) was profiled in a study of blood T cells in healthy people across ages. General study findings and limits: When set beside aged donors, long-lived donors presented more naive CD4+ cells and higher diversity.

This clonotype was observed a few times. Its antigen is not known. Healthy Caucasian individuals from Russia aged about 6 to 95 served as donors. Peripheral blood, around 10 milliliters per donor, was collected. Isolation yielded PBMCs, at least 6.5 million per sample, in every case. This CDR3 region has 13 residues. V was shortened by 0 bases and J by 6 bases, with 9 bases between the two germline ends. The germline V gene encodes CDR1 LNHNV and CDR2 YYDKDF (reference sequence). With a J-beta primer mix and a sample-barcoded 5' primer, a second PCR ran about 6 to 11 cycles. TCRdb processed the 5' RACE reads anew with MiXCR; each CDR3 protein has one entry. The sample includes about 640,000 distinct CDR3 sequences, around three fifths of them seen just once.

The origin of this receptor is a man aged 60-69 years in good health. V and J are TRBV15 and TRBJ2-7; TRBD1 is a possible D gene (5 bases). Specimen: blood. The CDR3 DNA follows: TGTGCCACCAGCAGAGATCCAGGGTTCGAGCAGTACTTC. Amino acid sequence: CATSRDPGFEQYF.